The 8 T cell receptor beta chains below come from one sample, sequenced in a study of blood T cells in healthy people across ages. Next came a second PCR, run for about 7 to 12 cycles, which used a sample-barcoded 5' primer along with a J-beta primer mix. TCRdb passed the 5' RACE reads through MiXCR, listing each CDR3 protein once. The sample contains about 780,000 distinct CDR3 sequences, around 45% of which appear only once. Sequences were obtained from blood. These receptors all stem from a man of 80 years or more in good health.

The chain joins TRBV2 to TRBJ1-5, with D tentatively TRBD1 (6 bases). Germline CDR1 and CDR2: SNHLY and FYNNEI. This CDR3 is 14 amino acids long. The V end lost 2 bases, the J end lost 5 bases, and 10 bases lay between the germline ends. CDR3 amino acids: CASSEQGSHQPQHF. The CDR3 DNA reads as TGTGCCAGCAGTGAACAGGGGAGCCATCAGCCCCAGCATTTT.

In this sample, this clonotype turned up once. The chain carries TRBV10-3 and TRBJ2-7; 7 bases agree with TRBD2. This CDR3 is 17 amino acids long. Germline V gives CDR1 ENHRY, CDR2 SYGVKD. The J segment lost 0 bases and the V segment lost 4 bases, leaving 12 bases of the junction unmatched. CDR3 sequence: CAISARSAPSGSYEQYF. In DNA, the CDR3 is TGTGCCATCAGTGCGCGGTCGGCGCCTAGCGGCTCCTACGAGCAGTACTTC.

This chain joins TRBV6-6 and TRBJ1-5; 7 bases are a match to TRBD1. Trimming took 5 bases from V and 11 from J; bases not matched to a gene: 15. This CDR3 is built from 15 residues. Germline CDR1 is MNHNY and CDR2 is SVGAGI (reference sequence). The CDR3 reads CASSQKQGPEGAQHF. In DNA form, the CDR3 reads TGTGCCAGCAGTCAGAAACAGGGGCCTGAAGGGGCCCAGCATTTT.

Only a few counts were recorded for this clonotype. The chain combines TRBV24-1 with TRBJ2-1; D may be TRBD1 or TRBD2 (5 bases each). This CDR3 contains 15 residues. Trimming left V 2 bases short and J 7 bases short, with 14 bases between. Germline V lookup: CDR1 KGHDR, CDR2 SFDVKD. The CDR3 here is CATSDSGTFLNEQFF. The CDR3 DNA sequence: TGTGCCACCAGTGATTCCGGGACCTTTCTAAATGAGCAGTTCTTC.

The chain links TRBV12-3 or TRBV12-4 to TRBJ1-2, with D perhaps matching TRBD1 (6 bases). The CDR3 has 14 amino acids. The ends were cut back, 1 base at V and 5 bases at J, with 11 bases in the middle. The CDR3 protein is CASSLDRVLYGYTF. Here the CDR3 DNA reads TGTGCCAGCAGTTTAGACAGGGTTTTATATGGCTACACCTTC.

The CDR3 loop is CASSLNPGAGANVLTF. The CDR3 nucleotides are TGTGCCAGCAGCTTAAATCCAGGGGCTGGGGCCAACGTCCTGACTTTC. V is TRBV7-3 and J is TRBJ2-6; D may be TRBD1 (6 bases). Trimming stripped 1 base from V and 2 bases from J, with 9 bases between. The CDR3 totals 16 residues. CDR1 is SGHTA, CDR2 FQGTGA, per germline.

This rearrangement joins TRBV2 to TRBJ2-1, with 9 positions matching TRBD2. There are 16 residues in the CDR3. J lost 0 bases, V lost 5 bases, and 5 bases had no gene match. Germline CDR1 and CDR2: SNHLY and FYNNEI. In nucleotides, the CDR3 is TGTGCCAGCAGTCCGGGCGGGAGGGCCTCCTACAATGAGCAGTTCTTC. Amino acids: CASSPGGRASYNEQFF.

This clonotype was counted between two and nine times. This sequence joins TRBV5-1 and TRBJ2-3, with a tentative D call TRBD2 (6 bases). CDR3 size: 14 residues. V was cut by 0 bases and J by 8 bases, with 13 bases left in between. Germline V CDR1 and CDR2: SGHRS, YFSETQ. In nucleotides, the CDR3 is TGCGCCAGCAGCTTGGACGGGGGTCCTGCTACGCAGTATTTT. Protein sequence: CASSLDGGPATQYF.